This TCR beta chain was obtained from a study of shared T cell receptors in the human thymus. Measured with immunoSEQ multiplex PCR; TCRdb has only the in-frame clones, and not every one. The sample includes just under 550,000 clones, about 84% of them seen just once. V lost 0 bases and J lost 8, with 14 bases in between. CDR1 is MRHNA and CDR2 is SNTAGT in the germline V gene. This CDR3 is built from 15 residues. This same sample was also taken into another study, of human thymus T cells. From that second work: The donor group consisted of healthy Finnish infants who were having corrective surgery for congenital heart defects. Surgeons resected thymus tissue during corrective heart surgery. Thymic as well as blood repertoires seemed to favor certain V and J genes unevenly.

Material for sequencing was thymocytes. The clonotype originates from a boy less than two years old with a congenital heart defect. This chain joins TRBV6-4 and TRBJ2-1; perhaps TRBD2 as D (6 bases). The CDR3 sequence: CASSDSRGSGHEQFF. The DNA for the CDR3 is TGTGCCAGCAGTGACTCGAGAGGGAGCGGGCATGAGCAGTTCTTC.